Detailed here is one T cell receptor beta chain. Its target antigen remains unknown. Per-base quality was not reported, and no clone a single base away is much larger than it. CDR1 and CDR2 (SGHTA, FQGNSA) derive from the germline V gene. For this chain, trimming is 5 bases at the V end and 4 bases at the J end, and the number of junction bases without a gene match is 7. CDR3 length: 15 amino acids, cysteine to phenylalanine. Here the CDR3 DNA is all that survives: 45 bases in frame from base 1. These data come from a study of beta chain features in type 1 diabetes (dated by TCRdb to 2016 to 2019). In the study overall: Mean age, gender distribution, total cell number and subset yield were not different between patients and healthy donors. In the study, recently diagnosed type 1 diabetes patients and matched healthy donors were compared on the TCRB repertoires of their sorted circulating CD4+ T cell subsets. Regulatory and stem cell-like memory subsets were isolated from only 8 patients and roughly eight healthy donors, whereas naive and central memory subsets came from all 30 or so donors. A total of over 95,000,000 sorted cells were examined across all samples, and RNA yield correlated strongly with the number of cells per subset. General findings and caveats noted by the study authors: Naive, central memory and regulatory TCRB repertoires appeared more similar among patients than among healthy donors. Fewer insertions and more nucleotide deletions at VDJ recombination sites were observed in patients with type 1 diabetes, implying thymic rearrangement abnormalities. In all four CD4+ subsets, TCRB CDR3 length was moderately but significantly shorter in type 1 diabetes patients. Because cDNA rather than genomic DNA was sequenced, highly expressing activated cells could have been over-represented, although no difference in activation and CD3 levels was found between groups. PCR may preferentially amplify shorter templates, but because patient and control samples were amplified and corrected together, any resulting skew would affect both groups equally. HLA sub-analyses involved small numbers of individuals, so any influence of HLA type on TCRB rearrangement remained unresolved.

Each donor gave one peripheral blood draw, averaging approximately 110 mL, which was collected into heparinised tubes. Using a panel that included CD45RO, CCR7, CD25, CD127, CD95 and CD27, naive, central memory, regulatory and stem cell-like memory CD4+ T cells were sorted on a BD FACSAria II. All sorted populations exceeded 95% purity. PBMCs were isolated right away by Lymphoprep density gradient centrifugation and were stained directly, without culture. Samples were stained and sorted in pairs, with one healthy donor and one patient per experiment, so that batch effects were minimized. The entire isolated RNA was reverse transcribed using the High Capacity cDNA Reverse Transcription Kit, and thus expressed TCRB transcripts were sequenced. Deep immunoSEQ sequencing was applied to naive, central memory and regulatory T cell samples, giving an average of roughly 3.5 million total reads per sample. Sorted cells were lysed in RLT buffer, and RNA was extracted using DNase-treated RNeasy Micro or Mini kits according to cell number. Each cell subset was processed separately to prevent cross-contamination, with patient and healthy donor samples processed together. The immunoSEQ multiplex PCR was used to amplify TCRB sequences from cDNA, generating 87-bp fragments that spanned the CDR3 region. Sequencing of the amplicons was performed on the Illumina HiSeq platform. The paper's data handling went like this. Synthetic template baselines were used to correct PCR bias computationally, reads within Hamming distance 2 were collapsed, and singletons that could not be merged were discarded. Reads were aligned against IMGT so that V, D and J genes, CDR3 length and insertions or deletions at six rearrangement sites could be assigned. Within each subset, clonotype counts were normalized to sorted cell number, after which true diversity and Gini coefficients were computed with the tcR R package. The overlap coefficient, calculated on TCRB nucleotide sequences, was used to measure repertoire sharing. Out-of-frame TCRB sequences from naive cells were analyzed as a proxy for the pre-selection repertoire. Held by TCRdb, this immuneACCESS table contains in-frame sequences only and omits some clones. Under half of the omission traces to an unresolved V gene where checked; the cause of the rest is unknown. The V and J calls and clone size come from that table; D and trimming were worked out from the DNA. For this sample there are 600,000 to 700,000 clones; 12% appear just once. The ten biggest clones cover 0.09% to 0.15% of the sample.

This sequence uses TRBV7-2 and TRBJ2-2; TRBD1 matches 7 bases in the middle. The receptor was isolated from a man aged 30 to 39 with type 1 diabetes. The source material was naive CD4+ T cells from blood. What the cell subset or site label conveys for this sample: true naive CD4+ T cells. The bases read TGTGCCAGCAGCCAACAACAGGGGATCACCGGGGAGCTGTTTTTT. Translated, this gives CASSQQQGITGELFF.